Presented here are 14 T cell receptor beta chains from one specimen sequenced in a study of shared clonotypes between healthy human individuals. Sequencing used immunoSEQ multiplex PCR; TCRdb keeps in-frame clones, though not all of them. The table records around 940,000 clones, over 60% of them present only once. Source material: memory CD4+ T cells sorted from blood. As to subset: CD45RA-negative fraction. The receptors derive from a man younger than 35 in good health.

The chain recombines TRBV5-8 with TRBJ2-5, with D possibly called TRBD1 or TRBD2 (5 bases each). V lost 6 bases, J lost 1 base, and 13 bases lay in between. The V gene's germline CDR1 is SGHTS and CDR2 YDEGEE. CDR3 length: 14 amino acids. The CDR3 loop is CASNLLGVQETQYF. CDR3 nucleotide sequence: TGTGCCAGCAACCTGTTGGGGGTCCAAGAGACCCAGTACTTC.

V is TRBV27 and J is TRBJ1-2, with 8 nucleotides matching TRBD1. The V segment lost 5 bases and the J segment 8 bases; nucleotides outside the gene matches: 10. CDR3 length: 14 amino acids. Per the germline V gene, CDR1 is MNHEY and CDR2 is SMNVEV (reference sequence). The CDR3 here is CASSRTDRGGGYTF. CDR3 nucleotides: TGTGCCAGCAGTAGAACCGACAGGGGAGGAGGCTACACCTTC.

V usage is TRBV5-1 and J usage is TRBJ2-2; a possible D gene is TRBD2 (6 bases). V was clipped by 5 bases and J by 5 bases, with 13 bases between them. This CDR3 has 14 amino acids. CDR1 and CDR2 (germline): SGHRS, YFSETQ. CDR3 coding DNA: TGCGCCAGCAGGAGAGGGGAGGAGACCGGGGAGCTGTTTTTT. This sequence encodes CASRRGEETGELFF.

The chain uses TRBV18 and TRBJ2-7; the D call may be TRBD1 or TRBD2 (5 bases each). The V end was cut by 4 bases, the J end by 2 bases, with 15 bases between. Looked up from germline, CDR1 is KGHSH and CDR2 is LQKENI. The CDR3 has 15 residues. This CDR3 reads CASSQTREGAYEQYF. CDR3 bases: TGTGCCAGCTCACAAACGAGGGAAGGGGCCTACGAGCAGTACTTC.

The genes are TRBV7-6 and TRBJ1-3, with a tentative D call TRBD1 (5 bases). Germline CDR1 SGHVS, CDR2 FNYEAQ. The CDR3 covers 15 residues. V was pared by 3 bases and J by 4 bases, with 13 bases between. The CDR3 loop is CASSFSPGEGNTIYF. As DNA, the CDR3 is TGTGCCAGCAGCTTCAGTCCGGGGGAGGGAAACACCATATATTTT. Looking up the rest from reference TRBV7-6 and TRBJ1-3 gives the full variable domain: GAGVSQSPRYKVTKRGQDVALRCDPISGHVSLYWYRQALGQGPEFLTYFNYEAQQDKSGLPNDRFSAERPEGSISTLTIQRTEQRDSAMYRCASSFSPGEGNTIYFGEGSWLTVV.

The gene calls are TRBV19 and TRBJ1-4, with D unclear. Trimming stripped 3 bases from V and 8 bases from J, with 13 bases between. This CDR3 region has 14 residues. Per germline, CDR1 LNHDA and CDR2 SQIVND (reference sequence). The DNA of the CDR3 is TGTGCCAGTAGTATGCCAGCTACCGGGGAAAAACTGTTTTTT. Translated, it gives CASSMPATGEKLFF.

This clone was observed a few times. This clone may be a read error of a much larger clone one base away. This sample also contains other DNA sequences that code for the same CDR3. The chain couples TRBV7-9 to TRBJ2-7; D uncertain. The CDR3 has 14 amino acids. The V gene's germline CDR1 is SEHNR and CDR2 FQNEAQ (reference sequence). V lost 5 bases to trimming and J lost 0 bases, with 11 bases between them. The CDR3 is CASSPPGSSYEQYF. The CDR3 coding sequence is TGTGCCAGCAGCCCCCCGGGTAGCTCCTACGAGCAGTACTTC.

The CDR3 here is CASSPGTGGDSPLHF. CDR3 nucleotides: TGTGCCAGCAGCCCCGGGACAGGCGGGGATTCACCCCTCCACTTT. V is TRBV6-5 and J is TRBJ1-6; 8 nucleotides match TRBD1. The CDR3 covers 15 residues. Trimming cost V 6 bases and J 8 bases; bases outside gene matches: 9. Germline lookup yields CDR1 MNHEY and CDR2 SVGAGI.

The chain combines TRBV5-1 with TRBJ2-7; D uncertain. Trimming shortened V by 0 bases and J by 1 base, and 20 bases separated the two germline ends. The CDR3 spans 18 residues. The germline V gene has CDR1 SGHRS and CDR2 YFSETQ. This CDR3 is CASSLASGYRTDSYEQYF. CDR3 DNA: TGCGCCAGCAGCTTGGCGTCCGGATATAGGACGGATTCCTACGAGCAGTACTTC.

V is TRBV4-2 and J is TRBJ1-6, with D uncertain. Germline-derived CDR1 and CDR2 are LGHNA and YNFKEQ. The CDR3 totals 13 residues. Between the trimmed V and J ends, which lost 3 bases and 8 bases, there was a span of 8 bases. DNA for the CDR3: TGTGCCAGCAGCCACACGGAGGATTCACCCCTCCACTTT. It specifies CASSHTEDSPLHF.

This clone has just one count. The chain has TRBV10-3 and TRBJ2-3; TRBD2 aligns across 14 bases. Per germline, CDR1 ENHRY and CDR2 SYGVKD. The length of the CDR3 is 16 residues. V trimming: 6 bases; J trimming: 6 bases; junction bases outside the gene matches: 8. The CDR3 DNA is TGTGCCATCAGCCCCGGGACTAGCGGGAGATCGGATACGCAGTATTTT. Amino acid sequence: CAISPGTSGRSDTQYF.

The chain uses TRBV6-5 and TRBJ1-6; D call uncertain. This CDR3 has 14 amino acids. The V end lost 4 bases, the J end lost 4 bases, and 8 bases lay between the germline ends. Germline assignment: CDR1 MNHEY and CDR2 SVGAGI. The CDR3 coding sequence is TGTGCCAGCAGTTTGGTCAGTTATAATTCACCCCTCCACTTT. Its translation: CASSLVSYNSPLHF.

The genes are TRBV5-4 and TRBJ2-7; 10 nucleotides align to TRBD1. Germline trimming cut 0 bases from V and 2 bases from J; bases unmatched to any gene: 2. The CDR3 runs to 15 residues. The germline V gene encodes CDR1 SGHNT and CDR2 YYREEE (reference sequence). The CDR3 region is CASSLAGTGAYEQYF. The CDR3 DNA is TGTGCCAGCAGCTTGGCCGGGACAGGGGCCTACGAGCAGTACTTC.

The J gene is TRBJ2-3, the V gene TRBV9, with TRBD2 identical over 7 bases. The CDR3 has 16 residues. Germline V gives CDR1 SGDLS, CDR2 YYNGEE. The J segment lost 0 bases and the V segment lost 1 base, leaving 5 bases of the junction unmatched. The CDR3 coding sequence is TGTGCCAGCAGCGTATCTCCTAGCGGAAGCACAGATACGCAGTATTTT. This encodes CASSVSPSGSTDTQYF. Full variable domain (rest looked up from reference TRBV9 and TRBJ2-3): DSGVTQTPKHLITATGQRVTLRCSPRSGDLSVYWYQQSLDQGLQFLIQYYNGEERAKGNILERFSAQQFPDLHSELNLSSLELGDSALYFCASSVSPSGSTDTQYFGPGTRLTVL.